A single sample gave rise to the 15 T cell receptor beta chains below, sequenced in a study of T cell clones after liver transplantation. Profiling relied on immunoSEQ multiplex PCR, and the TCRdb table lists in-frame clones only, not all of them. The sample includes about 72,000 clones, around nine tenths of them seen just once. The specimen comprised CD4+ T cells from blood, sampled before liver transplant. These receptors all stem from a human donor who received a liver transplant.

The chain recombines TRBV5-1 with TRBJ2-4, with 8 positions matching TRBD1. The CDR3 covers 16 residues. CDR1 and CDR2 (germline): SGHRS, YFSETQ. V shed 4 bases, J shed 1 base, and the junction held 7 bases outside the gene matches. CDR3 sequence: CASSPQGVLAKNIQYF. CDR3 DNA: TGCGCCAGCAGCCCACAGGGGGTCCTCGCCAAAAACATTCAGTACTTC.

This chain connects TRBV6-1 to TRBJ2-1; 8 bases align to TRBD2. Germline loops: CDR1 MNHNS, CDR2 SASEGT. V lost 4 bases and J lost 2; bases outside the gene matches: 10. This CDR3 is built from 17 residues. The CDR3 region is CASSVGTRGMTYNEQFF. CDR3 bases: TGTGCCAGCAGTGTCGGGACTAGAGGTATGACCTACAATGAGCAGTTCTTC.

The V gene is TRBV5-1, the J gene TRBJ2-2, with TRBD2 matching 8 bases. CDR1 is SGHRS, CDR2 YFSETQ, per germline. J lost 4 bases, V lost 2 bases, and 7 bases had no gene match. The CDR3 spans 16 residues. CDR3 coding DNA: TGCGCCAGCAGCTTAAGCGGGAGCTTTAGCACCGGGGAGCTGTTTTTT. This sequence encodes CASSLSGSFSTGELFF.

The genes are TRBV11-3 and TRBJ1-4; D is undetermined. Trimming shortened V by 2 bases and J by 8 bases, and 9 bases separated the two germline ends. The CDR3 is 13 residues long. Germline CDR1 reads SGHNT; CDR2 reads YENEEA. The CDR3 loop is CASSLLGQEKLFF. The CDR3 nucleotides are TGTGCCAGCAGCTTACTCGGCCAGGAAAAACTGTTTTTT.

This clone was recorded once. J is TRBJ2-3 and V is TRBV19, with TRBD1 matching over 9 bases. Per the germline V gene, CDR1 is LNHDA and CDR2 is SQIVND (reference sequence). There are 14 residues in the CDR3. Trimming took 5 bases from V and 3 from J; bases not matched to a gene: 3. CDR3: CASSVDRGTDTQYF. The CDR3 DNA is TGTGCCAGTAGTGTGGACAGGGGAACAGATACGCAGTATTTT.

The chain carries TRBV12-2 and TRBJ2-5; the table's D call, TRBD1, was not checked against the DNA. TRBV12-2 is a documented pseudogene. The CDR3 totals 12 residues. CDR3 loop: CASRLPDRVRYF. The CDR3 nucleotides read TGTGCAAGTCGCTTACCTGACAGGGTTAGGTACTTC.

This rearrangement joins TRBV7-2 to TRBJ2-7; D gene unclear. V lost 5 bases and J lost 3, with 5 bases in between. The length of the CDR3 is 11 residues. Germline assignment: CDR1 SGHTA and CDR2 FQGNSA. This chain's CDR3 is CASSPGYEQYF. As DNA, the CDR3 is TGTGCCAGCAGCCCGGGCTACGAGCAGTACTTC.

The chain couples TRBV28 to TRBJ2-5, with 9 nucleotides matching TRBD2. Germline assignment: CDR1 MDHEN and CDR2 SYDVKM. The CDR3 has 14 amino acids. V was pared by 7 bases and J by 2 bases, with 5 bases of the junction left unmatched. Here the CDR3 reads CASKGGRGQETQYF. CDR3 in DNA: TGTGCCAGCAAGGGCGGGAGGGGGCAAGAGACCCAGTACTTC. Variable domain in full (rest from reference TRBV28 and TRBJ2-5): DVKVTQSSRYLVKRTGEKVFLECVQDMDHENMFWYRQDPGLGLRLIYFSYDVKMKEKGDIPEGYSVSREKKERFSLILESASTNQTSMYLCASKGGRGQETQYFGPGTRLLVL.

The gene calls are TRBV19 and TRBJ1-3; D is unclear. Germline lookup yields CDR1 LNHDA and CDR2 SQIVND (reference sequence). V dropped 3 bases and J dropped 1 base, with 7 bases sitting between them. The CDR3 runs 14 residues. The CDR3 is CASSMSSSGNTIYF. The DNA for the CDR3 is TGTGCCAGTAGTATGAGTTCATCTGGAAACACCATATATTTT.

DNA of the CDR3: TGCAGCGGCCTCCTGGACAGGGTCTATGGCTACACCTTC. It translates to CSGLLDRVYGYTF. This sequence joins TRBV29-1 and TRBJ1-2; 8 bases fit TRBD1. The CDR3 runs 13 residues. Trimming removed 7 bases from V and 4 bases from J; junction bases left unmatched: 8. Germline V gives CDR1 SQVTM, CDR2 ANQGSEA.

The chain combines TRBV28 with TRBJ1-2, with a possible D match to TRBD1 (6 bases). CDR1 and CDR2 from the germline V gene are MDHEN and SYDVKM. Trimming pared 5 bases from V and 4 bases from J, leaving 14 bases between. CDR3 size: 14 residues. The CDR3 is CASSPPTGRYGYTF. The CDR3 bases are TGTGCCAGCAGTCCACCAACAGGGCGCTATGGCTACACCTTC.

This clone has a single count. The genes are TRBV5-1 and TRBJ2-1; D is tentatively TRBD1 or TRBD2 (6 bases each). The CDR3 is 17 residues long. The V gene's germline CDR1 is SGHRS and CDR2 YFSETQ. Trimming pared 2 bases from V and 4 bases from J, leaving 19 bases between. The DNA of the CDR3 is TGCGCCAGCAGCTTTATGGGGTCGAGGGGGGTTTACAATGAGCAGTTCTTC. It yields the protein CASSFMGSRGVYNEQFF.

The gene calls are TRBV7-8 and TRBJ2-1, with a tentative D call TRBD1 (6 bases). The germline gives CDR1 SGHVS, CDR2 FQNEAQ. With 5 bases removed from V and 1 base from J, the gap between germline ends came to 12 bases. The CDR3 is made up of 15 amino acids. CDR3 nucleotide sequence: TGTGCCAGCAGCGGAGGACAGTTTTCCTACAATGAGCAGTTCTTC. It codes for CASSGGQFSYNEQFF. Full variable domain (missing parts from reference TRBV7-8 and TRBJ2-1): GAGVSQSPRYKVAKRGQDVALRCDPISGHVSLFWYQQALGQGPEFLTYFQNEAQLDKSGLPSDRFFAERPEGSVSTLKIQRTQQEDSAVYLCASSGGQFSYNEQFFGPGTRLTVL.

The chain recombines TRBV6-5 with TRBJ2-1, with 9 bases aligning to TRBD1. The J segment lost 3 bases and the V segment lost 2 bases, leaving 2 bases of the junction unmatched. This CDR3 is built from 15 residues. Germline CDR1 MNHEY, CDR2 SVGAGI. The CDR3 bases are TGTGCCAGCAGTTACGGGGACAGGGACTACAATGAGCAGTTCTTC. Translation: CASSYGDRDYNEQFF.

The gene calls are TRBV19 and TRBJ1-2; D gene ambiguous. The germline V gene has CDR1 LNHDA and CDR2 SQIVND (reference sequence). CDR3 length: 17 residues. Between the trimmed V and J ends, which lost 4 bases and 0 bases, there was a span of 18 bases. The DNA of the CDR3 is TGTGCCAGTAGTACCCCAACCCGGGTAAATACTAACTATGGCTACACCTTC. It translates to CASSTPTRVNTNYGYTF.